This TCR beta chain was identified during a study of blood T cell repertoires in COVID-19. Background on the study: Material from acute and convalescent COVID-19 was sourced from the United States, Italy and Spain. Sources were T cells, B-cell-depleted T cells, or PBMCs; the material itself was cDNA or gDNA.

Authors' data handling: Nucleated cell number was recorded as an estimate derived from reference gene primer amplification. Clones were sequenced by immunoSEQ multiplex PCR, and TCRdb holds only the in-frame ones, with some missing. The V and J calls and the clone size are those of that table, but D and trimming were determined from the DNA. The sample carries roughly 100,000 clones, about 80% recorded once. There are a few counts of this clone. The CDR3 extends over 15 amino acids. CDR1 is SGHNT and CDR2 is YYREEE in the germline V gene (reference sequence). Trimming stripped 4 bases from V and 5 bases from J, with 16 bases between.

The TCR was taken from a woman aged 60 to 75 with acute or convalescent COVID-19. This chain joins TRBV5-4 and TRBJ2-4; tentative D call: TRBD1 (6 bases). The sequencing sample was made of peripheral blood. The CDR3 DNA is TGTGCCAGCAGCCCGTACGACAGGAGAGAAAACATTCAGTACTTC. This gives the protein CASSPYDRRENIQYF.